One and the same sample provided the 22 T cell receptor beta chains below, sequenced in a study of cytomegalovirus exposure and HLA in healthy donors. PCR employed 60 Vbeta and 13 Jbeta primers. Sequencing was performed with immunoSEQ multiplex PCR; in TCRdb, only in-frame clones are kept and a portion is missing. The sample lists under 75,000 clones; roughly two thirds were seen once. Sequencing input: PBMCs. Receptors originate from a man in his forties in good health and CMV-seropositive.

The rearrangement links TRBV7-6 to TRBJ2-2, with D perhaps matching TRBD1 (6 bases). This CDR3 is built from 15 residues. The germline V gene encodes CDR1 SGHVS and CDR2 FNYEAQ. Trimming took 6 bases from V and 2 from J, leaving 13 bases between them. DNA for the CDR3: TGTGCCAGCAGGGCCAGGGGCGGAAACACCGGGGAGCTGTTTTTT. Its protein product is CASRARGGNTGELFF.

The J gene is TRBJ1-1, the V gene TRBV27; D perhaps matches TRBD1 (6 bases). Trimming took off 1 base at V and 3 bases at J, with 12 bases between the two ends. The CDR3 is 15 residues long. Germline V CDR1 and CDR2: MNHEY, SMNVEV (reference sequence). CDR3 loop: CASSLLGRGDTEAFF. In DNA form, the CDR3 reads TGTGCCAGCAGTTTATTAGGGAGGGGGGACACTGAAGCTTTCTTT.

The CDR3 bases are TGCGCCAGCAGCCAAGAACAGGGTCTTTCTGAAGCTTTCTTT. This codes for CASSQEQGLSEAFF. The gene calls are TRBV4-1 and TRBJ1-1, with a weak D call TRBD1 (6 bases). CDR1 and CDR2 (germline): MGHRA, YSYEKL. The V end lost 0 bases, the J end lost 6 bases, and 11 bases lay between the germline ends. The CDR3 is 14 residues long.

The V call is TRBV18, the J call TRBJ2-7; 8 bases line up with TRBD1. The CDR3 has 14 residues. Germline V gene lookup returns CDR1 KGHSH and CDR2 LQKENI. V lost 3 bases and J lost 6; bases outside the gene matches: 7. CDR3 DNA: TGTGCCAGCTCACCCCGGACAGGGAGATCCGAGCAGTACTTC. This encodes CASSPRTGRSEQYF. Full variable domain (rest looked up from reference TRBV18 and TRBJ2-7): NAGVMQNPRHLVRRRGQEARLRCSPMKGHSHVYWYRQLPEEGLKFMVYLQKENIIDESGMPKERFSAEFPKEGPSILRIQQVVRGDSAAYFCASSPRTGRSEQYFGPGTRLTVT.

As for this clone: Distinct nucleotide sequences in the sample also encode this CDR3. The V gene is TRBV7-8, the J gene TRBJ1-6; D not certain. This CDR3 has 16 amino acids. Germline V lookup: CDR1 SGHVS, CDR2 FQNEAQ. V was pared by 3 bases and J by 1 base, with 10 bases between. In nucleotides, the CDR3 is TGTGCCAGCAGCTTTCAGATTCATTCCTATAATTCACCCCTCCACTTT. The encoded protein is CASSFQIHSYNSPLHF.

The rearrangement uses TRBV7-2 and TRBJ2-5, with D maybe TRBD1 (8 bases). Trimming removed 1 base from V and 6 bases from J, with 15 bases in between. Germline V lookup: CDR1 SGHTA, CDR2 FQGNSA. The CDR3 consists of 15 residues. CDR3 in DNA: TGTGCCAGCAGCTTAGTACAGGGGGGGGGTAAGACCCAGTACTTC. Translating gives CASSLVQGGGKTQYF.

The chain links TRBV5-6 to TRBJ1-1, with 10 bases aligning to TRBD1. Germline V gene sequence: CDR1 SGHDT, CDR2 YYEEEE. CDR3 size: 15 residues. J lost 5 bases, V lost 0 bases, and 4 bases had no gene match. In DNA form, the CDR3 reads TGTGCCAGCAGCTTGGTGGGACAGGGGTTTACTGAAGCTTTCTTT. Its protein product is CASSLVGQGFTEAFF.

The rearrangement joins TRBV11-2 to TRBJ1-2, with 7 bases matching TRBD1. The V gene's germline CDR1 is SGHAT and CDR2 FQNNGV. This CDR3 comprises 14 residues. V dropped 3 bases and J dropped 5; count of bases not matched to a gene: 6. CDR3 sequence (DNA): TGTGCCAGCAGCTTCTCTTACAGGGGTTATGGCTACACCTTC. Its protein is CASSFSYRGYGYTF.

The CDR3 reads CAWRATAGALVYGYTF. CDR3 in DNA: TGTGCCTGGAGGGCAACCGCAGGGGCCCTAGTTTATGGCTACACCTTC. V usage is TRBV30 and J usage is TRBJ1-2; possible D gene TRBD1, 6 bases. The CDR3 length is 16 residues. Germline loops: CDR1 GTSNPN, CDR2 SVGIG (reference sequence). The V gene lost 3 bases and the J gene lost 5 bases, with 22 bases spanning the gap.

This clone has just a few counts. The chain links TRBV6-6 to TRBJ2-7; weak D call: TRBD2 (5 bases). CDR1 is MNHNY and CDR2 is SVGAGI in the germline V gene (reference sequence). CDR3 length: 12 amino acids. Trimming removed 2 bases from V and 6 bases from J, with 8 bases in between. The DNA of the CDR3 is TGTGCCAGCAGTTACGACTACTCCGAGCAGTACTTC. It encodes CASSYDYSEQYF.

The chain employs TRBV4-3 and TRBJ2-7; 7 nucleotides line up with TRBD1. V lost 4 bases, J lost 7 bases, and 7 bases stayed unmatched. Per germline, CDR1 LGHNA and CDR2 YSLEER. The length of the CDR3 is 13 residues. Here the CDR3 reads CASSPDRVGEQYF. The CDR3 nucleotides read TGCGCCAGCAGCCCTGACAGGGTTGGGGAGCAGTACTTC.

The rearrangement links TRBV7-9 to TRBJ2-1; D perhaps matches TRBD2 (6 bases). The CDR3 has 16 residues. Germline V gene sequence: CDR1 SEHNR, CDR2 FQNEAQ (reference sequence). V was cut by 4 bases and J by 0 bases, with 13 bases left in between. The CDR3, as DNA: TGTGCCAGCAGCTCTGTTCGGGGGAGCTCCTACAATGAGCAGTTCTTC. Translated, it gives CASSSVRGSSYNEQFF. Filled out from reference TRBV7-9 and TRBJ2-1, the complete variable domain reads DTGVSQNPRHKITKRGQNVTFRCDPISEHNRLYWYRQTLGQGPEFLTYFQNEAQLEKSRLLSDRFSAERPKGSFSTLEIQRTEQGDSAMYLCASSSVRGSSYNEQFFGPGTRLTVL.

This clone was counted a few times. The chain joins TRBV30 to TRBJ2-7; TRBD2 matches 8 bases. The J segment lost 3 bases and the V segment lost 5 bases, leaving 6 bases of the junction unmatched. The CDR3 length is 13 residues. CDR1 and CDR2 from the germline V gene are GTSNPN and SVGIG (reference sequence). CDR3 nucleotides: TGTGCCTGGTCGGGAGGGCTGATCTACGAGCAGTACTTC. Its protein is CAWSGGLIYEQYF.

This CDR3 is CASRRGQQETQYF. DNA for the CDR3: TGTGCCAGCAGGAGAGGACAGCAAGAGACCCAGTACTTC. V is TRBV6-5 and J is TRBJ2-5, with D tentatively TRBD1 (6 bases). The ends were cut back, 6 bases at V and 2 bases at J, with 10 bases in the middle. The length of the CDR3 is 13 residues. Germline CDR1 MNHEY, CDR2 SVGAGI.

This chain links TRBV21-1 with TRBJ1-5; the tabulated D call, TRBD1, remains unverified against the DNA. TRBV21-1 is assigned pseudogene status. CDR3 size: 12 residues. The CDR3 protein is CASSFDNQPQHF. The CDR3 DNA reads TGTGCCAGCAGCTTCGACAACCAGCCCCAGCATTTT.

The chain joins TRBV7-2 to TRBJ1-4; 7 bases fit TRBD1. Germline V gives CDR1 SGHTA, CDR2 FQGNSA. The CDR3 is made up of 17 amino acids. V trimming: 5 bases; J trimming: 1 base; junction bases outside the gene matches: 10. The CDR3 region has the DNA TGTGCCAGCAGCCCATACCCCACAGGGGTAACTAATGAAAAACTGTTTTTT. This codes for CASSPYPTGVTNEKLFF.

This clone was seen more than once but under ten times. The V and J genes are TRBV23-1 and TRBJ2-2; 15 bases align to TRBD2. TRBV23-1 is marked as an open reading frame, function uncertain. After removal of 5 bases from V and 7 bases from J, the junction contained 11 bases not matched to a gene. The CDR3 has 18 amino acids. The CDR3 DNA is TGCGCCAGCAGTTCCGGACTAGCGGGAGGGCCCGTTGGCGGGGAGCTGTTTTTT. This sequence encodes CASSSGLAGGPVGGELFF.

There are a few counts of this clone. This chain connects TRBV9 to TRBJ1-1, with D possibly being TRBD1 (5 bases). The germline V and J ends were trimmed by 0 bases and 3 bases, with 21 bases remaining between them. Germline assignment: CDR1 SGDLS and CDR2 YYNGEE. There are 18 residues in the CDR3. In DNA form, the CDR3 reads TGTGCCAGCAGCGTAGCCCAGGGAGGAACAGGAATGGACACTGAAGCTTTCTTT. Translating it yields CASSVAQGGTGMDTEAFF.

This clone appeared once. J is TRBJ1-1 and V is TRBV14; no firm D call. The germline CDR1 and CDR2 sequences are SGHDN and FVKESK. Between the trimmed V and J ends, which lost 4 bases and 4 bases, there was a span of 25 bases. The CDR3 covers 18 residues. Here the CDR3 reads CASSPYSGETLSGTEAFF. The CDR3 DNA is TGTGCCAGCAGCCCGTATTCGGGTGAGACCCTCTCGGGCACTGAAGCTTTCTTT.

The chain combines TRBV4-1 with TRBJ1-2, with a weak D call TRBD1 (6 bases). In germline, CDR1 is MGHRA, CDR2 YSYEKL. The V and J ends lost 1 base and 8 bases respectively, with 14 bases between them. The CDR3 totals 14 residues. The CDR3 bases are TGCGCCAGCAGCCAAGGCGGGGGGCCGGGGGGCTACACCTTC. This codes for CASSQGGGPGGYTF.

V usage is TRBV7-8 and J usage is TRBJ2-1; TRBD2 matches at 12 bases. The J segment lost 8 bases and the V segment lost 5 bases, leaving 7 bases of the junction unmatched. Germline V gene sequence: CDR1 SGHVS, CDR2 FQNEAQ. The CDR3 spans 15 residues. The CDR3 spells CASSGRLAGEYEQFF. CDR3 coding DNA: TGTGCCAGCAGCGGAAGACTAGCGGGAGAATATGAGCAGTTCTTC.

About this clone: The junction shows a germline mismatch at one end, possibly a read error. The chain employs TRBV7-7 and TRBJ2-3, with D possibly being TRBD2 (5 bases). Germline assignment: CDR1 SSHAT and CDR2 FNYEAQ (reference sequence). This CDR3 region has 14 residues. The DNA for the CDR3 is TGTGCTAGCAGCTTTAGCGTTAGCACAGATACGCAGTATTTT. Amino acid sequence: CASSFSVSTDTQYF.